This T cell receptor (beta chain) was found in a study of blood T cells in healthy people across ages (dated by TCRdb to the mid-2010s). Context from the whole study: Template switching captured roughly one uniquely barcoded TCR beta cDNA molecule per two T cells in model experiments. To track age-related changes in TCR beta repertoire diversity, the study relied on deep sequencing normalized with unique cDNA molecular identifiers. Donors were grouped into four age groups: young (average about 15 years), middle-aged (39), aged (approximately 58) and long-lived (less than 85). To avoid experimental bias, donors of different ages were randomly spread across the sequencing lanes. Two additional independent replicas of 1 million unique cDNA reads from the same blood draw were analyzed for two donors (one aged 18 to 30 and one aged 80 or older). Study-wide findings and limitations: Conclusive comparison of naive and antigen-experienced compartments was prevented by the profiling of bulk unsorted PBMCs. Compared with the aged group, the long-lived group had more naive CD4+ T cells, fewer expanded clones and increased TCR diversity, a pattern suggesting age selection. Total diversity estimates from one million sequenced T cells were considered lower bounds and underestimates. Observed TCR beta diversity per million T cells fell roughly linearly with age, and a significant reduction was already apparent by age around 39. There was a strong correlation between observed TCR beta diversity and the percentage of naive T cells measured by flow cytometry. Donor CMV infection status was unknown, potentially confounding age-related changes in expanded clonotypes.

The library was made by 5' RACE. Sequenced using an Illumina HiSeq 2500. A second 7 to 11 cycle PCR used a sample-barcoded 5' primer and a J-beta primer mix. A unique molecular identifier was introduced onto each TCR beta cDNA molecule by a template-switch 5' adaptor carrying 12 random nucleotides. At least 3 million CDR3-containing paired-end reads were obtained from each sample. The Mint cDNA synthesis kit, primed by a TRBC-specific oligonucleotide, was used to synthesize first-strand cDNA from all RNA. All cDNA was treated with uracil-DNA glycosylase and then went through a first 18-cycle PCR with the universal primers M1SS and BC2_uni_R. The study's own analysis went as follows. For normalization, 1 million high-quality reads, each with a distinct molecular identifier, were randomly selected from each sample. Instead of being binned into consensus sequences, reads with shared molecular identifiers were discarded. MiTCR, with a Q25 quality threshold and the strictest error-elimination algorithm, was used for CDR3 identification, clonotype clustering and error correction. Lower-bound total TCR beta diversity was estimated with a nonparametric unseen species model using Euler transformation. The public reads were quality trimmed at Q25 with fastp and then assembled into clones with MiXCR by TCRdb, keeping productive beta chains. Each entry is one CDR3 protein sequence, shown with its most common DNA and genes. The V and J calls here are based on TCRdb, not the publication. The sample table lists roughly 2 million distinct CDR3 sequences, 49% of them with a count of one. Over 2% of the sample goes to the ten largest clones.

The donors were a few dozen Caucasian individuals from Russia, aged roughly 6 to 100 years, who were systemically healthy. About 10 milliliters of peripheral blood were drawn from each donor into EDTA-treated Vacutainer tubes. PBMCs were isolated by Ficoll-Paque density-gradient centrifugation, with at least 6 million obtained per sample. Trizol reagent was used to extract total RNA from the PBMCs, yielding at least 5 micrograms per sample. For every donor, flow cytometry on a PBMC aliquot measured the percentage of naive CD45RAhigh/CD27high T cells. This clonotype was counted many times. Its antigen remains unidentified. No qualities accompany the bases; no much larger clone lies one base away. Clipping removes 4 bases from V and 3 bases from J, with 5 as the unmatched junction base count. The CDR3 spans 15 residues, from the cysteine through the phenylalanine. Only the CDR3 DNA stays, 45 bases, in frame from base 1. CDR1 SEHNR and CDR2 FQNEAQ were looked up in the germline V gene (reference sequence).

This clonotype was obtained from a woman aged 40 to 55 in good health. The rearrangement joined TRBV7-9 to TRBJ2-3, with 9 central nucleotides matching TRBD1. The sequenced material came from blood. Here the CDR3 is given as CASSSGTGITDTQYF. At the DNA level, the sequence is TGTGCCAGCAGCTCCGGGACAGGGATTACAGATACGCAGTATTTT.